This TCR beta chain was captured in a study of cytomegalovirus exposure and HLA in healthy donors. The germline V gene encodes CDR1 SGHNT and CDR2 YYREEE (reference sequence). The CDR3 is made up of 16 amino acids. Trimming stripped 4 bases from V and 0 bases from J, with 16 bases between. In the PCR, 60 Vbeta and 13 Jbeta primers were used. Assay: immunoSEQ multiplex PCR; the TCRdb copy retains only in-frame clones and omits some. The data show about 140,000 clones, with 61% seen just once and about 1.7% held by the top ten. The receptor comes from a male donor in good health and CMV-seronegative. Material for sequencing was PBMCs. V is TRBV5-4 and J is TRBJ1-1; a possible D gene is TRBD1 (5 bases). The CDR3 region is CASSPAQGWVNTEAFF. Here the CDR3 DNA reads TGTGCCAGCAGCCCGGCTCAGGGTTGGGTGAACACTGAAGCTTTCTTT.